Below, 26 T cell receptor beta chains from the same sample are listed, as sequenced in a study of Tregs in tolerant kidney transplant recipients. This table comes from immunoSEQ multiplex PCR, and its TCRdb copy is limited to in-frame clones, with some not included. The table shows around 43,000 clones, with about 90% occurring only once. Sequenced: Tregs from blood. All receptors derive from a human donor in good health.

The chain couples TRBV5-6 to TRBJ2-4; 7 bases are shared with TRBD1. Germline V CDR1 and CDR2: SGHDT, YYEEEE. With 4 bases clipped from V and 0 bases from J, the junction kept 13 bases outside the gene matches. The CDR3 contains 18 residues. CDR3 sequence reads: CASSPALSGGIAKNIQYF. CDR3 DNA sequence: TGTGCCAGCAGCCCTGCTTTGTCAGGGGGTATAGCCAAAAACATTCAGTACTTC.

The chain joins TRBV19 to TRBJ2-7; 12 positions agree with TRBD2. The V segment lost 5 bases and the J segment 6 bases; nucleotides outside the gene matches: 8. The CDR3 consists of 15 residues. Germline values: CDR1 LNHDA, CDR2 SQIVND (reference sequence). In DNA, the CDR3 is TGTGCCAGTAGTCGCCCTAGCGGGAGGGCCTCCGAGCAGTACTTC. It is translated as CASSRPSGRASEQYF.

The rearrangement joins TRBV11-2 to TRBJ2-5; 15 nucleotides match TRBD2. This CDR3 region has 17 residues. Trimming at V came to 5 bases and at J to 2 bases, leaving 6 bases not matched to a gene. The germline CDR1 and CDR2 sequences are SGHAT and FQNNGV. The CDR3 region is CASSRWTSGGGQETQYF. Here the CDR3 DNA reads TGTGCCAGCAGCCGCTGGACTAGCGGGGGGGGGCAAGAGACCCAGTACTTC. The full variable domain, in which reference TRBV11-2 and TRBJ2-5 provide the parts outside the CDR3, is EAGVAQSPRYKIIEKRQSVAFWCNPISGHATLYWYQQILGQGPKLLIQFQNNGVVDDSQLPKDRFSAERLKGVDSTLKIQPAKLEDSAVYLCASSRWTSGGGQETQYFGPGTRLLVL.

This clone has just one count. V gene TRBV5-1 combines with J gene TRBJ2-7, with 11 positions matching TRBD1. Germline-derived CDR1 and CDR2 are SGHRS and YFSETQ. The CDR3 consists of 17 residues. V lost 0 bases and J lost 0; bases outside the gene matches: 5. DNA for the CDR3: TGCGCCAGCAGCTTGGCGGACAGGGGGCCAATCTCCTACGAGCAGTACTTC. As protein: CASSLADRGPISYEQYF.

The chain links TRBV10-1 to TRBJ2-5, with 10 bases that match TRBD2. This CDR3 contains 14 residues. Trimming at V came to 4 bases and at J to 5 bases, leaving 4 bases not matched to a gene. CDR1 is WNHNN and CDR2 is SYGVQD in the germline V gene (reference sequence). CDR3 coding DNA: TGCGCCAGCAGTGCAGCGGGAGGGGGTGAGACCCAGTACTTC. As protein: CASSAAGGGETQYF.

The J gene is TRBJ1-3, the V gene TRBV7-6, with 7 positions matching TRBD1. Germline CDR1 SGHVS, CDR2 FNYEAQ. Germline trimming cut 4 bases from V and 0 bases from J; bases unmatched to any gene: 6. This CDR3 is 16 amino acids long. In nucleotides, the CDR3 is TGTGCCAGCAGCTCCACGGGGGACAGCTCTGGAAACACCATATATTTT. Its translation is CASSSTGDSSGNTIYF. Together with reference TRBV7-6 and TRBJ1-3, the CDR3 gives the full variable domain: GAGVSQSPRYKVTKRGQDVALRCDPISGHVSLYWYRQALGQGPEFLTYFNYEAQQDKSGLPNDRFSAERPEGSISTLTIQRTEQRDSAMYRCASSSTGDSSGNTIYFGEGSWLTVV.

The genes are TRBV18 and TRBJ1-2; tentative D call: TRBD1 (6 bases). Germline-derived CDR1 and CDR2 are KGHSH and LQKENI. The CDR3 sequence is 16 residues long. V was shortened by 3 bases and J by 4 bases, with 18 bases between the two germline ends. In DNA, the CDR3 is TGTGCCAGCTCACCCCTACAGGGTCTAGTTAGCTATGGCTACACCTTC. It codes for CASSPLQGLVSYGYTF.

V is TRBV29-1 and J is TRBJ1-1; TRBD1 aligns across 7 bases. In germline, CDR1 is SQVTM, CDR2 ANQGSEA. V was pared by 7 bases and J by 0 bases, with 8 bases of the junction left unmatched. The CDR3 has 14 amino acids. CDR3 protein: CSASTGTMNTEAFF. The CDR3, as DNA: TGCAGCGCCTCGACAGGGACCATGAACACTGAAGCTTTCTTT.

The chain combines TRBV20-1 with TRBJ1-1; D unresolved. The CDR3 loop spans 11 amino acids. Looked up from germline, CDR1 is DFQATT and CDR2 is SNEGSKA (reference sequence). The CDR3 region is CAGPMNTEAFF. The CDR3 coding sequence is TGCGCAGGACCTATGAACACTGAAGCTTTCTTT.

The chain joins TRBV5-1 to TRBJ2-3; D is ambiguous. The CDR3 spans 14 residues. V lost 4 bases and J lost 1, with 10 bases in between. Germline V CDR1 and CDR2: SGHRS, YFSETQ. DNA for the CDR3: TGCGCCAGCAGCCCCATGGTGCGCACAGATACGCAGTATTTT. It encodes CASSPMVRTDTQYF.

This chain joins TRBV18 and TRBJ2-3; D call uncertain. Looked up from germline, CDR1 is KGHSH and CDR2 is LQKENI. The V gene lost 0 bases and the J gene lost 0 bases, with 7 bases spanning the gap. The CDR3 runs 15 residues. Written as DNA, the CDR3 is TGTGCCAGCTCACCACCAAGCACTAGCACAGATACGCAGTATTTT. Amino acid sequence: CASSPPSTSTDTQYF.

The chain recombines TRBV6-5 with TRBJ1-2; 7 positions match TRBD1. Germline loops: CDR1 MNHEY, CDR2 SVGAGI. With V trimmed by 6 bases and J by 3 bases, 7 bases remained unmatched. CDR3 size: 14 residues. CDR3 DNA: TGTGCCAGCAGAGGGTCAGGGGGTGACTATGGCTACACCTTC. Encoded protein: CASRGSGGDYGYTF.

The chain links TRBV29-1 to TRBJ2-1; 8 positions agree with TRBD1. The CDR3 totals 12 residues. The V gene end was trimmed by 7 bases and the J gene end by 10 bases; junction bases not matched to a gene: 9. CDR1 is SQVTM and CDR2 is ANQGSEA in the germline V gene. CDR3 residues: CSALTGGLEQFF. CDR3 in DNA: TGCAGCGCCCTAACAGGGGGGCTGGAGCAGTTCTTC.

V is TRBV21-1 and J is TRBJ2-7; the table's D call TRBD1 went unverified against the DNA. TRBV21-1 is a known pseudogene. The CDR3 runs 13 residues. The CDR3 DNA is TGTGCCAGCAACAGGTTTTGCTCCTACGAGCAGTACTTC. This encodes CASNRFCSYEQYF.

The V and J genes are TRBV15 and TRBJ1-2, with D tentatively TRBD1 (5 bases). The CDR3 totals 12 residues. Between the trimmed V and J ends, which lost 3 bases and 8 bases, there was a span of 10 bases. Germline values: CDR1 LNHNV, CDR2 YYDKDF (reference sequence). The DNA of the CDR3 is TGTGCCACCAGCAGGGGACTATGGGGCTACACCTTC. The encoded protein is CATSRGLWGYTF.

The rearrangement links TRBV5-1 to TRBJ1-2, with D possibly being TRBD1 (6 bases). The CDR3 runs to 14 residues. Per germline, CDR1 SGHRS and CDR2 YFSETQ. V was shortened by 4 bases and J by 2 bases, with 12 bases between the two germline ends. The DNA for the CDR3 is TGCGCCAGCAGCACCACAGGGATAAACTATGGCTACACCTTC. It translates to CASSTTGINYGYTF.

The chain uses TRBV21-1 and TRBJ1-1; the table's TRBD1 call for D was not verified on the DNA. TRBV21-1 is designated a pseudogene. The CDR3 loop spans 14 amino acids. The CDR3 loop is CASSRGGADTEAFF. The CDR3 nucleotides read TGTGCCAGCAGCAGAGGGGGCGCGGACACTGAAGCTTTCTTT.

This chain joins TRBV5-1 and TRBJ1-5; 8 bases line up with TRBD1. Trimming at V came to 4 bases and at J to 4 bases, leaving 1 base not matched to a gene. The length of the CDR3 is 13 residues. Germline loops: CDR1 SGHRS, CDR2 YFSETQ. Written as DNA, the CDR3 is TGCGCCAGCAGCAGGGACAGGAATCAGCCCCAGCATTTT. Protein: CASSRDRNQPQHF.

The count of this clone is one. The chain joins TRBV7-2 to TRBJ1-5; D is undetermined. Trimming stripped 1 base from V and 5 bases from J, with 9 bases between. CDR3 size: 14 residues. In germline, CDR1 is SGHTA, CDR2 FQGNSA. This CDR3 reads CASSLGRGDQPQHF. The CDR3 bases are TGTGCCAGCAGCTTAGGACGCGGAGATCAGCCCCAGCATTTT.

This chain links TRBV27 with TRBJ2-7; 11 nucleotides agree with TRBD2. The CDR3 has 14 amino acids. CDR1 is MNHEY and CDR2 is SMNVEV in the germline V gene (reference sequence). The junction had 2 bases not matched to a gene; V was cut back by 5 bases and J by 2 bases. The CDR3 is CASSGSGGAYEQYF. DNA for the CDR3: TGTGCCAGCAGTGGTAGCGGGGGGGCCTACGAGCAGTACTTC.

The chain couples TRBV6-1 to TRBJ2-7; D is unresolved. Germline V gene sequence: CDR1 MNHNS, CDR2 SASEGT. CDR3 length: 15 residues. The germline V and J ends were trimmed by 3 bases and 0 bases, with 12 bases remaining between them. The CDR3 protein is CASSDPGSHSYEQYF. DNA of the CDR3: TGTGCCAGCAGTGACCCCGGGTCTCACTCCTACGAGCAGTACTTC.

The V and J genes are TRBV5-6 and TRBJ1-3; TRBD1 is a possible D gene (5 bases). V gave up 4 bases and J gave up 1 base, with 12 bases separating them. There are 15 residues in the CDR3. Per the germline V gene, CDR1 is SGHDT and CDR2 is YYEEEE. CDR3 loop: CASSPGLRSGNTIYF. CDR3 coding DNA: TGTGCCAGCAGCCCGGGACTGAGGTCTGGAAACACCATATATTTT.

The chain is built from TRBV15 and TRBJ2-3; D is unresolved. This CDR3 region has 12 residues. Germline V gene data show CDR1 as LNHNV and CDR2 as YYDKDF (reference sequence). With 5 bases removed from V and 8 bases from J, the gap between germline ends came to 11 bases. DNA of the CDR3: TGTGCCACCAGCTCTCATGCGAGTACGCAGTATTTT. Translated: CATSSHASTQYF.

This CDR3 reads CASRKKSGSSDLYGYTF. The DNA for the CDR3 is TGTGCCAGTAGAAAAAAATCGGGCAGTTCGGACCTCTATGGCTACACCTTC. The gene calls are TRBV19 and TRBJ1-2, with D uncertain. This CDR3 is 17 amino acids long. Germline CDR1 reads LNHDA; CDR2 reads SQIVND (reference sequence). V was pared by 6 bases and J by 4 bases, with 24 bases between. The variable domain in full, completed from reference TRBV19 and TRBJ1-2, reads DGGITQSPKYLFRKEGQNVTLSCEQNLNHDAMYWYRQDPGQGLRLIYYSQIVNDFQKGDIAEGYSVSREKKESFPLTVTSAQKNPTAFYLCASRKKSGSSDLYGYTFGSGTRLTVV.

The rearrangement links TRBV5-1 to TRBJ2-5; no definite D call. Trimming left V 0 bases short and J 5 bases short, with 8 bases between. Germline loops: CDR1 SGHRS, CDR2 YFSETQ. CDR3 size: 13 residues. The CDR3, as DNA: TGCGCCAGCAGCTTGGACTGGGCGGAGACCCAGTACTTC. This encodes CASSLDWAETQYF.

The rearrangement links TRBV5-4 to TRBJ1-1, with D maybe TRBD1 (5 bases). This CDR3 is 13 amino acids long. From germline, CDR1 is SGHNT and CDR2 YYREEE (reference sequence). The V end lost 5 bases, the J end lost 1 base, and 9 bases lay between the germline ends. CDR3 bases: TGTGCCAGCAGGGGCAGGGAGAACACTGAAGCTTTCTTT. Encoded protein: CASRGRENTEAFF.